Listed below are T cell receptor beta chains from one sample, sequenced in a study of blood T cell repertoires in COVID-19. Sequenced by immunoSEQ multiplex PCR; TCRdb stores in-frame clones only, minus some. This sample has more than 250,000 clones; 82% occur once, and the top ten carry around 5%. The sequenced material came from PBMCs or T cells enriched from blood (not recorded which). These receptors were collected from a man aged 35 to 55 who had been exposed to COVID-19. Both conserved end residues are part of each CDR3.

V gene: TRBV6-5
J gene: TRBJ1-1
CDR3 protein: CASSSGVVAEAFF

V gene: TRBV18
J gene: TRBJ2-7
CDR3 protein: CASSPSMGGGTYEQYF

V gene: TRBV7-9
J gene: TRBJ1-2
CDR3 protein: CASSLGQGDTYGYTF

V gene: TRBV28
J gene: TRBJ2-3
CDR3 protein: CASSFAGGLADTQYF

V gene: TRBV18
J gene: TRBJ2-7
CDR3 protein: CASSPGGARGREQYF

V gene: TRBV7-9
J gene: TRBJ2-7
CDR3 protein: CASSLGQWDEQYF

V gene: TRBV7-3
J gene: TRBJ2-4
CDR3 protein: CASSPTSALAKNIQYF

V gene: TRBV7-3
J gene: TRBJ1-1
CDR3 protein: CASSLARGGWTEAFF

V gene: TRBV5-4
J gene: TRBJ2-2
CDR3 protein: CASSFGQYTGELFF

V gene: TRBV6-5
J gene: TRBJ1-4
CDR3 protein: CASNSVLNEKLFF

V gene: TRBV24-1
J gene: TRBJ2-2
CDR3 protein: CATSDRTVGELFF

V gene: TRBV6-2/TRBV6-3
J gene: TRBJ2-3
CDR3 protein: CASSSGTSGRGTDTQYF

V gene: TRBV29-1
J gene: TRBJ2-7
CDR3 protein: CSVGTSYEQYF

V gene: TRBV6-5
J gene: TRBJ2-2
CDR3 protein: CASSHGQGGSGELFF

V gene: TRBV2
J gene: TRBJ2-3
CDR3 protein: CASREGLDTQYF

V gene: TRBV7-3
J gene: TRBJ1-1
CDR3 protein: CASSPKGVRQGADEAFF

V gene: TRBV11-2
J gene: TRBJ2-5
CDR3 protein: CASSLGGLAGGGRETQYF

V gene: TRBV7-9
J gene: TRBJ2-2
CDR3 protein: CASSLLGGAAGELFF

V gene: TRBV2
J gene: TRBJ2-2
CDR3 protein: CASSYTGTGYTGELFF

V gene: TRBV12-3/TRBV12-4
J gene: TRBJ2-1
CDR3 protein: CASSFTSSNEQFF

V gene: TRBV19
J gene: TRBJ2-7
CDR3 protein: CASSIAGTGGNEQYF

V gene: TRBV30
J gene: TRBJ2-3
CDR3 protein: CAWSRGSSTDTQYF

V gene: TRBV5-1
J gene: TRBJ2-3
CDR3 protein: CASSLTSGSADTQYF

V gene: TRBV6-5
J gene: TRBJ2-1
CDR3 protein: CASVKGDSYNEQFF

V gene: TRBV5-1
J gene: TRBJ2-3
CDR3 protein: CASSPGEPTDTQYF

V gene: TRBV6-5
J gene: TRBJ2-7
CDR3 protein: CASRRQTSAPYEQYF